The 15 T cell receptor beta chains below were found in one sample sequenced in a study of blood T cell repertoires in COVID-19. Using immunoSEQ multiplex PCR, the repertoire was profiled, and TCRdb retains in-frame clones only, with some absent. Among 310,000 or so clones listed, 85% to 90% were seen once. Sequenced sample: peripheral blood. The receptor source for this set is a woman aged 25 to 39 with COVID-19, enrolled during active disease.

This rearrangement joins TRBV24-1 to TRBJ2-5, with unresolved D. This CDR3 has 12 residues. Germline CDR1 and CDR2: KGHDR and SFDVKD. The germline V and J ends were trimmed by 3 bases and 2 bases, with 3 bases remaining between them. In DNA, the CDR3 is TGTGCCACCAGTGATCGGCAAGAGACCCAGTACTTC. Translation gives CATSDRQETQYF.

The chain uses TRBV6-5 and TRBJ2-7, with a tentative D call TRBD2 (5 bases). Germline CDR1 MNHEY, CDR2 SVGAGI. Trimming removed 8 bases from V and 5 bases from J, with 16 bases in between. The CDR3 consists of 13 residues. CDR3 sequence reads: CASGGLRAHEQYF. In nucleotides, the CDR3 is TGTGCCAGCGGAGGACTGCGGGCTCACGAGCAGTACTTC.

The J gene is TRBJ2-3, the V gene TRBV7-8; D might be TRBD2 (5 bases). In germline, CDR1 is SGHVS, CDR2 FQNEAQ. The CDR3 sequence is 13 residues long. V shed 7 bases and J shed 1 base, with 9 bases lying between them. The CDR3 DNA sequence: TGTGCCAGCACCCCCGGGGGCACAGATACGCAGTATTTT. Translation gives CASTPGGTDTQYF.

The chain is built from TRBV6-5 and TRBJ2-5; possible D gene TRBD1, 7 bases. The CDR3 loop spans 14 amino acids. From germline, CDR1 is MNHEY and CDR2 SVGAGI. The V gene lost 5 bases and the J gene lost 2 bases, with 12 bases spanning the gap. Written as DNA, the CDR3 is TGTGCCAGCAGTACCCAGGGGGGTCAAGAGACCCAGTACTTC. It codes for CASSTQGGQETQYF.

This chain joins TRBV19 and TRBJ1-5; no firm D call. Germline lookup yields CDR1 LNHDA and CDR2 SQIVND (reference sequence). The CDR3 loop spans 14 amino acids. Between the trimmed V and J ends, which lost 1 base and 8 bases, there was a span of 12 bases. The CDR3 DNA is TGTGCCAGTAGTATAGGGTCCGTCTATGAGCCCCAGCATTTT. The encoded protein is CASSIGSVYEPQHF.

This chain connects TRBV11-3 to TRBJ1-1, with a tentative D call TRBD1 (5 bases). Germline CDR1 SGHNT, CDR2 YENEEA. V lost 5 bases, J lost 4 bases, and 11 bases lay in between. The CDR3 contains 13 residues. The CDR3 DNA reads as TGTGCCAGCAGCGTCAACAGGCTCACTGAAGCTTTCTTT. It codes for CASSVNRLTEAFF.

This chain uses TRBV19 with TRBJ2-2, with no clear D. The germline V gene encodes CDR1 LNHDA and CDR2 SQIVND (reference sequence). Deletions cut 3 bases from V and 0 bases from J, with 8 bases between. The CDR3 covers 15 residues. CDR3 bases: TGTGCCAGTAGTATTTCCGCAGCGAACACCGGGGAGCTGTTTTTT. Translating gives CASSISAANTGELFF.

V and J are TRBV5-1 and TRBJ2-3; D is unclear. V was trimmed by 1 base and J by 4 bases, leaving 10 bases between them. The CDR3 is made up of 14 amino acids. CDR1 is SGHRS, CDR2 YFSETQ, per germline. The CDR3 loop is CASSLSAGADTQYF. The CDR3 nucleotides are TGCGCCAGCAGCTTGTCCGCAGGCGCAGATACGCAGTATTTT.

The chain couples TRBV5-1 to TRBJ2-7, with D hard to call. Trimming took off 0 bases at V and 3 bases at J, with 13 bases between the two ends. The CDR3 totals 15 residues. CDR1 and CDR2 (germline): SGHRS, YFSETQ. CDR3 in amino acids: CASSLEDRLRYEQYF. CDR3 coding DNA: TGCGCCAGCAGCTTGGAAGACCGACTTCGCTACGAGCAGTACTTC.

The chain uses TRBV7-3 and TRBJ2-1; TRBD2 matches at 7 bases. Germline assignment: CDR1 SGHTA and CDR2 FQGTGA. After removal of 5 bases from V and 7 bases from J, the junction contained 11 bases not matched to a gene. The CDR3 contains 15 residues. The CDR3 protein is CASSLSGGRANEQFF. The CDR3 DNA reads TGTGCCAGCAGCCTTTCGGGCGGGAGAGCAAATGAGCAGTTCTTC.

This rearrangement joins TRBV29-1 to TRBJ1-1; D is unclear. This CDR3 contains 17 residues. Germline-derived CDR1 and CDR2 are SQVTM and ANQGSEA. Trimming removed 0 bases from V and 4 bases from J, with 21 bases in between. The CDR3 here is CSVEDLPGGVRSTEAFF. Here the CDR3 DNA reads TGCAGCGTTGAAGATCTTCCTGGCGGGGTACGCAGCACTGAAGCTTTCTTT.

The chain carries TRBV28 and TRBJ2-1; 9 positions agree with TRBD1. The CDR3 consists of 15 residues. With V trimmed by 10 bases and J by 1 base, 8 bases remained unmatched. CDR1 is MDHEN, CDR2 SYDVKM, per germline. The CDR3 protein is CATKLGTGSYNEQFF. DNA of the CDR3: TGTGCCACCAAATTGGGGACAGGGTCCTACAATGAGCAGTTCTTC.

The J gene is TRBJ1-2, the V gene TRBV28, with unresolved D. V was clipped by 6 bases and J by 4 bases, with 24 bases between them. This CDR3 contains 17 residues. Germline V gene data show CDR1 as MDHEN and CDR2 as SYDVKM. CDR3 in amino acids: CASSGEAGLTVGYGYTF. CDR3 nucleotides: TGTGCCAGCAGCGGTGAAGCCGGACTAACTGTGGGCTATGGCTACACCTTC.

The J gene is TRBJ1-4, the V gene TRBV11-3; D gene unclear. CDR1 and CDR2 (germline): SGHNT, YENEEA. This CDR3 has 14 residues. Between the trimmed V and J ends, which lost 5 bases and 7 bases, there was a span of 14 bases. The CDR3 coding sequence is TGTGCCAGCAGCCCCCCGGTGATTCTTGAAAAACTGTTTTTT. It codes for CASSPPVILEKLFF.

The chain carries TRBV5-1 and TRBJ2-3, with 13 nucleotides matching TRBD2. This CDR3 is built from 19 residues. In germline, CDR1 is SGHRS, CDR2 YFSETQ. With V trimmed by 3 bases and J by 0 bases, 10 bases remained unmatched. The CDR3 nucleotides read TGCGCCAGCAGCTCCGACAGGGGACTAGCGGGAAGTAGCACAGATACGCAGTATTTT. Translation: CASSSDRGLAGSSTDTQYF.